This T cell receptor (beta chain) was identified during a study of blood T cell repertoires in COVID-19. As for the study in general: The United States, Italy and Spain supplied acute and convalescent COVID-19 samples.

The CDR3 runs to 16 residues. Germline V lookup: CDR1 KGHSH, CDR2 LQKENI. V was clipped by 1 base and J by 3 bases, with 14 bases between them. The table came from immunoSEQ multiplex PCR; TCRdb's copy has only in-frame clones and leaves some out. Of roughly 420,000 clones listed, 88% are singletons. The sequencing sample was made of PBMCs or T cells enriched from blood (not recorded which). This chain joins TRBV18 and TRBJ2-3; tentatively, D is TRBD2 (5 bases). The TCR comes from a woman aged 30 to 39 with acute COVID-19. This CDR3 reads CASSPLLQAATDTQYF. The CDR3 DNA is TGTGCCAGCTCACCACTTCTTCAAGCGGCGACAGATACGCAGTATTTT.